This note documents a single T cell receptor (beta chain) sequence. These data belong to a study of immune evolution from preneoplasia to lung adenocarcinoma. Germline lookup yields CDR1 SNHLY and CDR2 FYNNEI. V gave up 3 bases and J gave up 1 base, with 17 bases separating them. The CDR3 is 17 amino acids. Between about 2014 and 2018, patients underwent resection in Japan or China. Data came from immunoSEQ multiplex PCR; TCRdb stores just in-frame clones and leaves some out. This sample has more than 25,000 clones, with less than 80% found just once. The sample taken for sequencing was FFPE invasive lung adenocarcinoma tissue. The source of this sequence is a person aged 55 to 75 with invasive lung adenocarcinoma. Some clones in this sample may be carry-over from other donors' samples. V usage is TRBV2 and J usage is TRBJ2-3, with TRBD2 as a possible D gene (5 bases). The CDR3 loop reads CASSDGMALVGTDTQYF. Here the CDR3 DNA reads TGTGCCAGCAGTGACGGGATGGCCTTGGTAGGCACAGATACGCAGTATTTT. The complete variable domain, with remaining parts taken from reference TRBV2 and TRBJ2-3, reads EPEVTQTPSHQVTQMGQEVILRCVPISNHLYFYWYRQILGQKVEFLVSFYNNEISEKSEIFDDQFSVERPDGSNFTLKIRSTKLEDSAMYFCASSDGMALVGTDTQYFGPGTRLTVL.